The entry below describes one T cell receptor (beta chain). Its binding antigen is unknown. No base-level quality is on record; no much larger clone is a single base apart. TCRbeta CDR3 regions were amplified from genomic DNA by means of the immunoSEQ Assay, a bias-controlled multiplex PCR. In the paper's pipeline: The number of nucleated cells in each sample was estimated by amplification of reference gene primers within the assay. To quantify the absolute abundance of each unique TCRbeta CDR3 rearrangement, sequence reads were collapsed and filtered. Productive Simpson clonality was computed per sample as the square root of Simpson's diversity index over productive rearrangements. TCRdb re-hosts the immuneACCESS table, in-frame sequences only. Its copies lack some clones; in the studies checked, an unresolved V gene accounts for under half of them, and the cause for the rest is not known. V, J and clone size were drawn from that table, and D and trimming were deduced from the DNA. The sample table lists more than 45,000 clones, about nine tenths of them with a count of one. Jointly, the top ten make up about 2.8% of the sample.

The CDR3 runs 14 amino acids, cysteine and phenylalanine included. The entry retains the CDR3 DNA only, 42 bases that are in frame from base 1. Based on the germline V gene, the CDR1 and CDR2 sequences are SGHTA and FQGNSA. Trimming costs V 5 bases and J 1 base, and their ends lie 10 bases apart. This record belongs to a study of blood T cell repertoires in COVID-19 (dated by TCRdb to about 2020). Context from the whole study: Samples covering the acute and convalescent phases of COVID-19 were provided by collaborators in the United States, Italy and Spain. The material from the prospective study consisted of cDNA or gDNA derived from T cells, B-cell-depleted T cells, or PBMCs. The dataset comprised deeply sampled blood TCRbeta repertoires from subjects exposed to, actively infected with, or recovered from COVID-19. The repertoires were released in a freely available public database intended as a resource for research on the immune response to SARS-CoV-2. The samples were drawn from the first 160 participants of the ongoing ImmuneRACE study and from more than 1,000 subjects provided by 6 global collaborators. Nearly every sample came with metadata listing a de-identified subject ID, COVID-19 status, age in years and sex. Where HLA class I and class II types were available, the types were taken from metadata supplied by the sample provider, not from assay-based typing.

One collaborating source in Seattle enrolled patients during active infection and followed them longitudinally through the course of disease. The collaborating institutions used their own protocols to collect whole blood in K2EDTA tubes. Collaborator samples were shipped for TCRbeta analysis as frozen whole blood, isolated PBMCs, or DNA extracted from either sample type. Overall results and qualifications from the work: The amount of clinical and demographic metadata varied by source and participant and was provided uncurated.

Sequences were obtained from peripheral blood. The sequence derives from a woman older than 75 with COVID-19, enrolled during active disease. The rearranged chain carries TRBV7-2 and TRBJ2-3; the best D guess is TRBD2, with 6 bases matching. The DNA sequence reads TGTGCCAGCAGCCGGGAGATAGGCACAGATACGCAGTATTTT. It translates as CASSREIGTDTQYF.